This T cell receptor (beta chain) was profiled in a study of PD-L1 blockade in urothelial cancer (dated 2017 in TCRdb). About the full investigation: Therapy was started around 2014 for all patients, and atezolizumab 1,200 mg was administered intravenously every 3 weeks. About nine tenths of the roughly 30 patients were males with bladder-origin urothelial cancer, and 18 of 29 reported a prior smoking history. Patients had an ECOG performance status of 0 or 1 and had received between 0 and 3 prior chemotherapy regimens. Blood samples were analyzed at two time points: 3 weeks after treatment start (second dose) and 6 weeks after treatment start. Blood samples gave a median of approximately 150,000 T cells and approximately 80,000 unique TCRs, with a median clonality of 0.080. Somatic, immune and clinical correlates of response to PD-L1 blockade with atezolizumab in urothelial cancer were the focus of an exploratory multi-omic analysis. Pretreatment tumor samples, along with matched peripheral blood serially collected before and after atezolizumab treatment, were subjected to TCR sequencing. Durable clinical benefit meant progression-free survival longer than 6 months, and TCR features were also tested against progression-free and overall survival. In the same patients, pretreatment tumors underwent whole exome sequencing and RNA sequencing in addition to TCR sequencing. Durable clinical benefit was achieved by nine patients but not by the remaining 20. Pretreatment blood TCR-seq was available for fewer than 30 patients, at least one posttreatment blood collection was obtained for about 24 patients, and tumor TCR-seq was available for about 24 patients.

The CDR3 runs 16 residues from the cysteine to the phenylalanine. Only CDR3 DNA is held: 48 bases, read in frame from base 1. Via the germline V gene, CDR1 is SNHLY and CDR2 FYNNEI. Trimming removed 5 bases from V and 10 bases from J; the gene matches leave 11 bases unexplained. The sample's time point label, decoded: peripheral blood 6 weeks after treatment start. A total of 25 to 35 patients with locally advanced or metastatic urothelial carcinoma, treated at Memorial Sloan Kettering on a trial protocol, made up the cohort. Peripheral blood mononuclear cells were collected pretreatment and during treatment, with between 1 and 8 total time points obtained per patient. The Qiagen DNeasy Blood extraction kit was used to purify genomic DNA from total PBMCs and tumor samples. PBMCs were collected pretreatment and during treatment, and were isolated and stored as previously described. About this clone itself: The antigen it binds to is not known. No much larger clonotype is one base removed from it; base qualities were not supplied.

Study-wide conclusions, independent of this receptor: Among patients with durable benefit, tumor-associated TCR clones showed greater expansion in peripheral blood 3 weeks after treatment started (n of about 21, p = 0.022). A pretreatment peripheral blood TCR clonality below the median was linked to improved progression-free and overall survival. Because of the small sample size (n ≈ 29) and the many exploratory analyses performed, the results are intended to be regarded as hypothesis-generating.

Synthetic TCR analog templates were spiked into each PCR so that absolute template abundance could be estimated from read counts. Using the immunoSEQ assay, TCRbeta CDR3 regions were amplified from genomic DNA with bias-controlled V and J gene primers. Rearranged TCRbeta segments were sequenced at approximately 20X coverage. On the study's bioinformatics: Clustering was used to correct sequencing errors, and CDR3s were annotated against IMGT so that V, D and J genes could be assigned. Downstream analyses used only productive TCRbeta rearrangements, leaving out any out-of-frame or stop-codon sequences. Clonality was calculated as one minus the Shannon entropy normalized by the log of the number of unique productive sequences. Fisher's exact test with Benjamini-Hochberg correction, at a threshold of adjusted p below 0.01, was used to find clones that differed between time points or between blood and tumor. TCRdb provides this immuneACCESS table in a form limited to in-frame rearrangements. Some clones are lacking; in checked studies, under half of them reflect an unresolved V gene, and why the rest are absent is not known. V and J calls and clone size are as listed in that table; D and trimming were resolved from the DNA. Present in this sample are about 50,000 clones, approximately 83% of which were seen just once. The ten largest make up under 11% of the sample.

The sample consisted of PBMCs, taken around atezolizumab (anti-PD-L1) treatment. This clonotype originated in a man aged 55-75 years with urothelial cancer. The chain uses TRBV2 and TRBJ2-1; TRBD2 fits 13 bases in the junction. The sequenced DNA: TGTGCCAGCAGTCGACTAGCGGGGGGATCTGGGGTGGAGCAGTTCTTC. This encodes CASSRLAGGSGVEQFF.